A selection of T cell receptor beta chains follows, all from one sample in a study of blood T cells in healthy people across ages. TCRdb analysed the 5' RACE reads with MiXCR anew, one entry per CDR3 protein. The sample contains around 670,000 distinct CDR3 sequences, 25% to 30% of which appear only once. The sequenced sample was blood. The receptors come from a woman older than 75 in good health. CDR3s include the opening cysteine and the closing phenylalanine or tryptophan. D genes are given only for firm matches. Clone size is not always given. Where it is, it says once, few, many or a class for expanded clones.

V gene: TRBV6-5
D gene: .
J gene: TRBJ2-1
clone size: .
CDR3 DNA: TGTGCCAGCAGACGCCGGGACACCGCTGCGAATGAGCAGTTCTTC
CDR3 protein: CASRRRDTAANEQFF

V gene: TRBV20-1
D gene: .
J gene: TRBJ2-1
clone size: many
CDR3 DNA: TGCAGTGCAACCGGGACGTCAAGGGCCTACAATGAGCAGTTCTTC
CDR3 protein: CSATGTSRAYNEQFF

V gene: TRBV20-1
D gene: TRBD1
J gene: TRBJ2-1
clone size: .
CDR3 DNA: TGCAGTGCCCGAGGGGACAGATACAATGAGCAGTTCTTC
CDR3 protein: CSARGDRYNEQFF

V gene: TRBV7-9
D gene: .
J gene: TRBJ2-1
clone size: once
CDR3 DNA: TGTGCCACCAGTCGCGCGGGAAGCGATGAGCAGTTCTTC
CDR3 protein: CATSRAGSDEQFF

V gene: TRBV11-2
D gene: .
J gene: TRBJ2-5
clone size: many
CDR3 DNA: TGTGCCAGCAGCTTAGATCCAGGGACTCAAGAGACCCAGTACTTC
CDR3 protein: CASSLDPGTQETQYF

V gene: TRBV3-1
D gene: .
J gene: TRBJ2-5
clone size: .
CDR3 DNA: TGTACCGGCAGCCGAGGGGACGGCGGGCAGTACTTC
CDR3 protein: CTGSRGDGGQYF

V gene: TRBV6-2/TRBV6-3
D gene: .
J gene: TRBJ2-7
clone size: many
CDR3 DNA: TGTGCCAGCAGCAGGGGCGGCTGGGGGCCGAACGAGCAGTACTTC
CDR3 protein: CASSRGGWGPNEQYF

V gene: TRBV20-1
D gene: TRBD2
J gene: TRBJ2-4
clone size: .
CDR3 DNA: TGCAATGCTAGCGGCCTAGCGGGTGGTGCCAAAAACATTCAGTACTTC
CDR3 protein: CNASGLAGGAKNIQYF

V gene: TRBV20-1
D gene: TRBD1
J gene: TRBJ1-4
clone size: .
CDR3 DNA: TGCAGCGCTCCGGGACAGCCTAATGAAAAACTGTTTTTT
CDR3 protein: CSAPGQPNEKLFF

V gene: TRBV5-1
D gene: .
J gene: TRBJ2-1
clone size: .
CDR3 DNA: TGCGCCAGCAGCTCAAGTGGGGCCTACAATGAGCAGTTCTTC
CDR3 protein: CASSSSGAYNEQFF

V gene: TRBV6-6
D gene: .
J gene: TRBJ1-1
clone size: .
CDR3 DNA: TGTGCCAGCAGTCACAGGACGAACACTGAAGCTTTCTTT
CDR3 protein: CASSHRTNTEAFF

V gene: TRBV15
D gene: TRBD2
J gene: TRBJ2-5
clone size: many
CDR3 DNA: TGTGCCACCAGCTCCCGGACTAGCGGGGGGGCGGAGACCCAGTACTTC
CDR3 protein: CATSSRTSGGAETQYF

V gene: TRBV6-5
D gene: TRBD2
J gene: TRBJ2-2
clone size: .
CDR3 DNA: TGTGCCAGCAGTACGAGCGGGGTTGGCACCGGGGAGCTGTTTTTT
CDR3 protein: CASSTSGVGTGELFF

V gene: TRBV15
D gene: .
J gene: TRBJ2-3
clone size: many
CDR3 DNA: TGTGCCACCAGCAGAGATTTCGGGGGACTCAAGCTGTATTTT
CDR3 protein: CATSRDFGGLKLYF

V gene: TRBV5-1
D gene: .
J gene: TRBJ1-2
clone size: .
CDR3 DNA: TGCGCCAGCAGCTTCAAAGGGGCGGACGGCTACACCTTC
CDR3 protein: CASSFKGADGYTF

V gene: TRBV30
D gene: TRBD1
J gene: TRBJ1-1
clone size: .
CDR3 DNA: TGTGCCTGGAGTAAGACAGGGGGCACTGAAGCTTTCTTT
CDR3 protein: CAWSKTGGTEAFF

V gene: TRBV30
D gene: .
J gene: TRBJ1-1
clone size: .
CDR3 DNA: TGTGCCTGGAGTGCACACTTGGGCAGGGAAGCTTTCTTT
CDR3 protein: CAWSAHLGREAFF

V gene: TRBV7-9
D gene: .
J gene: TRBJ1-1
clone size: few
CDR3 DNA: TGTGCCAGCAGCTTCTCCCCGGACAGACTGAACACTGAAGCTTTCTTT
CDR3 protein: CASSFSPDRLNTEAFF

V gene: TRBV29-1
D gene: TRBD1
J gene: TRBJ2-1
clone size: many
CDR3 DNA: TGCAGCGTCTTAGGAGACAGGGGTCTCCCCCTATACAATGAGCAGTTCTTC
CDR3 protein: CSVLGDRGLPLYNEQFF

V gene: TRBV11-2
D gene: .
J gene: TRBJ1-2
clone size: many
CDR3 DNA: TGTGCCAGCAGCTTGGGTTCTGGCTATGGCTACACCTTC
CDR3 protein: CASSLGSGYGYTF

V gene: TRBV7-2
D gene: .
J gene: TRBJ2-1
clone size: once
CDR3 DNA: TGTGCCAGCAGCTTAGAATCGGGCTACAATGAGCAGTTCTTC
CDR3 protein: CASSLESGYNEQFF

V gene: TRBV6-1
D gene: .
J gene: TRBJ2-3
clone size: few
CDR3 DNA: TGTGCCAGCAGTGGGTACAGAGGCTCTAGCACAGATACGCAGTATTTT
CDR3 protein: CASSGYRGSSTDTQYF

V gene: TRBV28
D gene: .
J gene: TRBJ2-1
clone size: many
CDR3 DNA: TGTGCCAGCAGTCCCACGGACAACCTCCGCAATGAGCAGTTCTTC
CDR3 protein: CASSPTDNLRNEQFF

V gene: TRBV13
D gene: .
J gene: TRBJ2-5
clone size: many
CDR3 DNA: TGTGCCAGCAGCTTAGGGGATGCAGAGACCCAGTACTTC
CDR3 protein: CASSLGDAETQYF

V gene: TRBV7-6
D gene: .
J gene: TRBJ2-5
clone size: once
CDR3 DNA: TGTGCCAGCAGTATAGTGCCCACTAGGACAGAGACCCAGTACTTC
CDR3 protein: CASSIVPTRTETQYF

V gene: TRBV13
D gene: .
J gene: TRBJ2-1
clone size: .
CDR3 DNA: TGTGCCAGCAGCTTAGCTGTCGATGAGCAGTTCTTC
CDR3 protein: CASSLAVDEQFF

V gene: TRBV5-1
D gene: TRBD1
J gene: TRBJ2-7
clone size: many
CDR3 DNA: TGCGCCAGCAGCTTGGTCGGGACAGGGCCCAGCGAGCAGTACTTC
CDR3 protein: CASSLVGTGPSEQYF

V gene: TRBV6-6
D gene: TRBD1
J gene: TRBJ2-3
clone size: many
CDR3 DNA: TGTGCCAGCAGTTACGGGACAGGGGGTAGCACAGATACGCAGTATTTT
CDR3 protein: CASSYGTGGSTDTQYF

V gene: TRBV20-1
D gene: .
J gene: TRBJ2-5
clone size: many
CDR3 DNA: TGCAGTGCTGGGGCGCAGGGCGCTTTCCAAGAGACCCAGTACTTC
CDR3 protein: CSAGAQGAFQETQYF

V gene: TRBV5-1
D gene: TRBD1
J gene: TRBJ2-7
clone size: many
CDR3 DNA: TGCGCCAGCAGCCCTAGACAGGGGGCATCTAAGGAGCAGTACTTC
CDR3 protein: CASSPRQGASKEQYF

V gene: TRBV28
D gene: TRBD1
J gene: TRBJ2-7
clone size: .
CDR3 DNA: TGTGCCAGCAGTTCGTCCGACAGGGAATCCTACGAGCAGTACTTC
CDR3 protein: CASSSSDRESYEQYF

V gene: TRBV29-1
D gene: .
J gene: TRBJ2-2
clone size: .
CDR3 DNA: TGCAGCGCCGCCGGACAGAGAACGAACACCGGGGAGCTGTTTTTT
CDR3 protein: CSAAGQRTNTGELFF

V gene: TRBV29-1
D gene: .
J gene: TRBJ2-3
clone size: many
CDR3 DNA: TGCAGCGCCTTCGGGCTCGCAGATACGCAGTATTTT
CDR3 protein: CSAFGLADTQYF

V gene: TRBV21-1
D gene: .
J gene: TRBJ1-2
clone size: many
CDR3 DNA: TGTGCCAGCAGCCTCCGAGCCGTGGTTGGCTACACCTTC
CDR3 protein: CASSLRAVVGYTF

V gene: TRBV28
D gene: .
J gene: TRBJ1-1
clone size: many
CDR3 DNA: TGTGCCAGCCGTTCGGGGACGAACACTGAAGCTTTCTTT
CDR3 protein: CASRSGTNTEAFF

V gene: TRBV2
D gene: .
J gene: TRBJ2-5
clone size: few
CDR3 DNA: TGTGCCAGCACCACCAGGGACGCTCAAGAGACCCAGTACTTC
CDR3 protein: CASTTRDAQETQYF

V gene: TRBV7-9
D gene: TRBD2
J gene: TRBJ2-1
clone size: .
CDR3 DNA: TGTGCCAGCGAGCGGGGCCATGAGCAGTTCTTC
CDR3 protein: CASERGHEQFF

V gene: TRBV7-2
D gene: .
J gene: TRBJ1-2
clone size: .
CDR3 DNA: TGTGCCAGCAGCTTTAACTCCCTGATCTATGGCTACACCTTC
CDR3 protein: CASSFNSLIYGYTF

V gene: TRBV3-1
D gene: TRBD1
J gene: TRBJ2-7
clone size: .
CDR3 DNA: TGTGCCAGCAGCCCCGGGACAGGGAGCTCCTACGAGCAGTACTTC
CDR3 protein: CASSPGTGSSYEQYF

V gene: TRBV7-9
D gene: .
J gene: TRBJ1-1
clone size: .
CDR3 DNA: TGTGCCAGCAGCTTAGGTGGACAGAGGAACACTGAAGCTTTCTTT
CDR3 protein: CASSLGGQRNTEAFF

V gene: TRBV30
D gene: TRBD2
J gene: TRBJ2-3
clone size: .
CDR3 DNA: TGTGCCTGGAGTGGAATGGGGGGGGATACGCAGTATTTT
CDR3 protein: CAWSGMGGDTQYF

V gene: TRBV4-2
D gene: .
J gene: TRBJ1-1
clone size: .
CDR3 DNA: TGTGCCAGCAGCCAAGATGAGGGGCTGAACACTGAAGCTTTCTTT
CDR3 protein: CASSQDEGLNTEAFF

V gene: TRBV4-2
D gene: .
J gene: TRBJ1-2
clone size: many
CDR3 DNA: TGTGCCAGCAGGGGGGCCGGAGAAGGCTATGGCTACACCTTC
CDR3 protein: CASRGAGEGYGYTF

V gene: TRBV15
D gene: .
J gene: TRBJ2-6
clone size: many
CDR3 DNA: TGTGCCACCAGCAGTGGAGGGTCTGGGGCCAACGTCCTGACTTTC
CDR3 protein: CATSSGGSGANVLTF

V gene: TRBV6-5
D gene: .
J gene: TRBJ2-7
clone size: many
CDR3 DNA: TGTGCCAGCAGTTACGCGGCAGTCCACTCCTACGAGCAGTACTTC
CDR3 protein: CASSYAAVHSYEQYF

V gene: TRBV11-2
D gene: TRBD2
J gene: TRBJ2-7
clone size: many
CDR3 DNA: TGTGCCAGCAGCCCCCCCCAGCTAGCGGGGGGCCTCTCCTACGAGCAGTACTTC
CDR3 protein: CASSPPQLAGGLSYEQYF

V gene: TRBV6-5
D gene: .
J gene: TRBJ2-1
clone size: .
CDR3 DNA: TGTGCCAGCATATCAGGGGTCAATGAGCAGTTCTTC
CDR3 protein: CASISGVNEQFF

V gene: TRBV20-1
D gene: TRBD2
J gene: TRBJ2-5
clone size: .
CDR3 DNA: TGCAGTGCCACCACTAGCGGGGGGACCGGGACCCAGTACTTC
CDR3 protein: CSATTSGGTGTQYF

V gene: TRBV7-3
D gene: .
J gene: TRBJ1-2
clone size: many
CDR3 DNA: TGTGCCAGCAGTCCGGAAGCTAACTATGGCTACACCTTC
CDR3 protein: CASSPEANYGYTF

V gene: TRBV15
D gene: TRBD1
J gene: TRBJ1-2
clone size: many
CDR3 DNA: TGTGCCACCAGCAGCCGTCGCGGGGGACAGGACCAGAAGAACTATGGCTACACCTTC
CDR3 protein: CATSSRRGGQDQKNYGYTF

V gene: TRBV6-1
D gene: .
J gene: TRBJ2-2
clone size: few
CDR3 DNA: TGTGCCAGCAGTTCAAGGGGGGACTTCCTAACCGGGGAGCTGTTTTTT
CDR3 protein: CASSSRGDFLTGELFF

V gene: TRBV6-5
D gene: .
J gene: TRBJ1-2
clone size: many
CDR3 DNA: TGTGCCAGCTCAGCTAACTATGGCTACACCTTC
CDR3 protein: CASSANYGYTF

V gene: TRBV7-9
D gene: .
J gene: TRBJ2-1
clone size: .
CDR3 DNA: TGTGCCAGCAGCTTCGGAATTGAGCAGTTCTTC
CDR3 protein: CASSFGIEQFF

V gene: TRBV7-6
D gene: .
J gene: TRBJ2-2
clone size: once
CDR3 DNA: TGTGCCAGCAGCACCAGGGACCGGGAGCTGTTTTTT
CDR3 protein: CASSTRDRELFF

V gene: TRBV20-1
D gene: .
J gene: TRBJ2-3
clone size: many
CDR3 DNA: TGCAGTGCTAGAGAAGGTTTCCCAGATACGCAGTATTTT
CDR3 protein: CSAREGFPDTQYF